This TCR beta chain was found in a study of Tregs in tolerant kidney transplant recipients. General study results and limits: Validation in larger populations is needed because few patients were studied.

Related graft donors supplied nonmyeloablative bone marrow transplants, and mixed chimerism was transient. Unstimulated regulatory T cells (CD4+CD25+CD127-), CD4+CD25- non-regulatory cells, CD4 and CD8 cells were FACS-sorted from thawed PBMCs. Concerning this clone itself: Its specificity is not known.

Germline trimming cut 6 bases from V and 5 bases from J; bases unmatched to any gene: 10. The CDR3 sequence is 16 residues long. Germline V CDR1 and CDR2: MNHNY, SVGAGI (reference sequence). The data were produced by immunoSEQ multiplex PCR, yet TCRdb's version contains in-frame clones alone and is incomplete. Among tens of thousands of clones listed, approximately 93% were seen once. The V gene is TRBV6-6, the J gene TRBJ2-2, with TRBD1 matching over 9 bases. Sequenced material: CD4+ T cells from blood (PBMCs), taken 12 months after the transplant. The sequence was obtained from a human patient who received a combined kidney and bone marrow transplant. Some T cells may possibly be graft donor cells. This chain's CDR3 is CASRQDRGGRTGELFF. The CDR3, as DNA: TGTGCCAGCAGACAAGACAGGGGGGGTAGAACCGGGGAGCTGTTTTTT.